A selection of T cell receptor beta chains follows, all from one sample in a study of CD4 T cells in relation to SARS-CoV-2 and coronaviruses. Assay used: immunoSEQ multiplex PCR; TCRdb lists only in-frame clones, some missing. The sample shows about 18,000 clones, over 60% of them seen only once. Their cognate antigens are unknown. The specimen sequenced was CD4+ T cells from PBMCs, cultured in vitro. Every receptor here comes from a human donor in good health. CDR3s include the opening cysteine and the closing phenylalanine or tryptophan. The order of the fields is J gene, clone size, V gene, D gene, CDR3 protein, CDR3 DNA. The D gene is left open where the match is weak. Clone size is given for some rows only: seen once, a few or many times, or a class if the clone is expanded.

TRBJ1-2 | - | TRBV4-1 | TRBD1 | CASSQWTGDGYTF | TGCGCCAGCAGCCAATGGACAGGGGATGGCTACACCTTC
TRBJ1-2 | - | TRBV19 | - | CASRSENNYGYTF | TGTGCCAGTAGATCTGAAAATAACTATGGCTACACCTTC
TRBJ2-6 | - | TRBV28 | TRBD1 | CASTDRVVVTGANVLTF | TGTGCCAGCACGGACAGGGTGGTTGTCACTGGGGCCAACGTCCTGACTTTC
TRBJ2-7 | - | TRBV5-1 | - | CASSPMGAGTGYEQYF | TGCGCCAGCAGCCCAATGGGGGCCGGGACTGGCTACGAGCAGTACTTC
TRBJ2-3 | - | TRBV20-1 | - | CSASTDTQYF | TGCAGTGCTAGCACAGATACGCAGTATTTT
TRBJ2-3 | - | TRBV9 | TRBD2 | CASSVGGSGGTDTQYF | TGTGCCAGCAGCGTAGGCGGGAGTGGGGGCACAGATACGCAGTATTTT
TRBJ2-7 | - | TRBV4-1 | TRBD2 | CASSQDKTSGSQTYEQYF | TGCGCCAGCAGCCAAGATAAAACTAGCGGGAGTCAGACCTACGAGCAGTACTTC
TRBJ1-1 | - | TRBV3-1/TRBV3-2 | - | CASSQVSGTEAFF | TGTGCCAGCAGCCAAGTAAGTGGCACTGAAGCTTTCTTT
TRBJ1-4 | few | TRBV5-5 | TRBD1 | CASSPFDTGATNEKLFF | TGTGCCAGCAGCCCGTTCGATACAGGGGCAACTAATGAAAAACTGTTTTTT
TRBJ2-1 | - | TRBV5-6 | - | CASSLIDGTAYHNEQFF | TGTGCCAGCAGCTTGATTGATGGGACCGCCTACCACAATGAGCAGTTCTTC
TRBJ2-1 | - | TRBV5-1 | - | CASSLGTFSSYNEQFF | TGCGCCAGCAGCTTGGGGACTTTTAGCTCCTACAATGAGCAGTTCTTC
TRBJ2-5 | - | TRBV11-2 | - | CASSRSSGHRETQYF | TGTGCCAGCAGCCGGTCCTCGGGTCACAGAGAGACCCAGTACTTC
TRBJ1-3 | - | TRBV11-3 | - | CASSPGGNSGNTIYF | TGTGCCAGCAGCCCGGGAGGGAACTCTGGAAACACCATATATTTT
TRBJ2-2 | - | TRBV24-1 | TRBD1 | CATSDPGQSTGELFF | TGTGCCACCAGTGACCCGGGACAGAGCACCGGGGAGCTGTTTTTT
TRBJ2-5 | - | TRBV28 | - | CASSLYSPGLRETQYF | TGTGCCAGCAGTTTATATTCCCCAGGGTTAAGAGAGACCCAGTACTTC
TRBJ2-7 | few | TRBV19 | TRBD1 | CASSDDRGHQGEQYF | TGTGCCAGTAGTGACGACAGGGGGCATCAAGGCGAGCAGTACTTC
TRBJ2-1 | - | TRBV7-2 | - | CASSLDGRQFF | TGTGCCAGCAGCTTAGACGGTCGGCAGTTCTTC
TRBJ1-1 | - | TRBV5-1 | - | CASSLGAGTEAFF | TGCGCCAGCAGTTTGGGGGCGGGCACTGAAGCTTTCTTT
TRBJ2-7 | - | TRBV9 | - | CASSVGPSLNEQYF | TGTGCCAGCAGCGTAGGGCCTTCTTTGAACGAGCAGTACTTC
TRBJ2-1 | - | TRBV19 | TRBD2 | CASSGTSGYNEQFF | TGTGCCAGCAGCGGGACTAGCGGATACAATGAGCAGTTCTTC
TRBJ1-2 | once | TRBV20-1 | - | CSADLGTSYTF | TGCAGTGCCGACCTAGGGACTAGCTACACCTTC
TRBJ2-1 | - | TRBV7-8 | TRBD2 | CASSLAGLAGARKEPYNEQFF | TGTGCCAGCAGCTTAGCGGGATTAGCGGGAGCTAGAAAAGAACCCTACAATGAGCAGTTCTTC
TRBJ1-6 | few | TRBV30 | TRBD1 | CAWSPGQGYDALHF | TGTGCCTGGAGTCCGGGACAGGGCTACGATGCCCTCCACTTT
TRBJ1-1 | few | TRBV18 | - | CASSPLLRDTEAFF | TGTGCCAGCTCACCACTCTTGAGGGACACTGAAGCTTTCTTT
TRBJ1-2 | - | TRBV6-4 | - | CASSPGGWRGYTF | TGTGCCAGCAGCCCGGGAGGTTGGCGCGGCTACACCTTC
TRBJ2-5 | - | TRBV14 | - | CASSQSETQYF | TGTGCCAGCAGCCAAAGCGAGACCCAGTACTTC
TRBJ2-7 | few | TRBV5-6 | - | CASSLEGQGYEQYF | TGTGCCAGCAGCTTGGAGGGACAAGGCTACGAGCAGTACTTC